This T cell receptor beta chain was retrieved from a study of glioma-infiltrating T cells. Overall study findings and caveats: Tissue-blood divergence was below expectation in non-neoplastic patients, above in gliomas.

TCR alpha and beta CDR3 regions were amplified from RNA using iRepertoire nested multiplex PCR. TCRdb reprocessed the multiplex PCR reads via MiXCR and lists one record per CDR3 protein. The data show under 200,000 distinct CDR3 sequences, about 46% seen once. This clonotype was recorded at least ten times. Its antigen is still unknown. CDR1 and CDR2 from the germline V gene are LGHDT and YNNKEL (reference sequence). The ends were cut back, 4 bases at V and 5 bases at J, with 9 bases in the middle. The CDR3 is 13 amino acids. The sample comprised glioma tissue, nonneoplastic brain tissue, or PBMCs (not recorded which). The TCR sequence derives from a human donor with low-grade glioma or glioblastoma, undergoing nonglioma brain surgery, or in good health (not recorded which). The chain joins TRBV3-1 to TRBJ2-1; no definite D call. The CDR3 region is CASSRERNNEQFF. The CDR3 DNA reads as TGTGCCAGCAGCCGCGAACGCAACAATGAGCAGTTCTTC.